The rows below give T cell receptor beta chains drawn from one sample of a study of blood T cells in healthy people across ages. TCRdb independently ran MiXCR on the 5' RACE reads; one entry per CDR3 protein. The sample lists over a million distinct CDR3 sequences; under 45% were seen once. What was sequenced was blood. Receptor source: a woman aged 55-70 years in good health. The conserved cysteine and the conserved F or W are not part of the CDR3 here. Size is stated for part of the rows, as once, few or many counts, or as a class when the clone is expanded.

V gene	J gene	CDR3 length	clone size	CDR3 protein
TRBV7-2	TRBJ2-1	12	many	ASSLGTSGNEQF
TRBV6-2/TRBV6-3	TRBJ2-7	10	.	ASSNILYEQY
TRBV20-1	TRBJ1-4	13	.	SARTTGADNEKLF
TRBV5-4	TRBJ2-3	12	.	ASSPTIDWNTQY
TRBV3-1	TRBJ2-3	16	many	ASSQGGPSGSATDTQY
TRBV7-9	TRBJ1-4	14	.	ASSQRRGETNEKLF
TRBV5-1	TRBJ1-5	14	.	ASSLGDREGNQPEH
TRBV2	TRBJ1-4	11	.	ASSEWGGEKLF
TRBV5-1	TRBJ2-7	11	.	ASSRGPRYEQY
TRBV2	TRBJ2-7	12	many	ASSEVGGGYEQY
TRBV20-1	TRBJ2-1	11	few	SARARVFDEQF
TRBV18	TRBJ2-7	16	.	ASSPPEELAGDRYEQY
TRBV7-2	TRBJ1-1	12	.	ASNMAPLDLVAF
TRBV5-1	TRBJ1-1	13	.	ASSLALTSGTEAF
TRBV2	TRBJ1-2	15	.	ASPKGGRGRPNYGYT
TRBV7-9	TRBJ2-5	12	.	ASSLGVRGETQY
TRBV6-2/TRBV6-3	TRBJ2-1	14	.	ASRSRQGGSYNEQF
TRBV10-3	TRBJ2-5	12	.	AISESRAQETQY
TRBV7-9	.	16	.	ASSLDRATSGSYNEQY
TRBV28	TRBJ2-3	17	.	ASSRTTNLAGGSTDTQY
TRBV6-5	TRBJ2-1	10	few	ASSPSGHEQF
TRBV27	TRBJ2-1	11	.	ASRTSGNYEQF
TRBV20-1	TRBJ2-7	11	.	SASYQSYNEQY
TRBV9	TRBJ2-7	14	few	ASSASGSGSHYEQY
TRBV15	TRBJ2-7	13	.	ATSRARVGSYEQY
TRBV3-1	TRBJ1-2	11	.	ASSQDLHYGYT
TRBV7-3	TRBJ2-3	14	.	ASSPTTSGMTDTQY
TRBV27	TRBJ2-7	12	few	ASSPSGSAYEQY
TRBV5-1	TRBJ2-1	14	.	ASSLGGTGTYNEQF
TRBV27	TRBJ1-1	12	.	ASSLAGLGTEAF
TRBV2	TRBJ2-3	12	.	ASVMGGQTDTQY
TRBV18	TRBJ2-1	10	.	ASSPGTYEQF
TRBV11-2	TRBJ2-5	13	.	ASSLWGQGVETQY
TRBV15	TRBJ2-5	13	.	ATSRDPTGEETQY
TRBV9	TRBJ2-1	13	few	ASSVGDRGLNEQF
TRBV7-9	TRBJ2-7	15	.	ASSLVMSTSKSGEQY
TRBV4-1	TRBJ2-1	13	.	ASSQARPSFYEQF
TRBV6-2/TRBV6-3	TRBJ2-7	11	.	ASRHTRAYEQY
TRBV6-5	TRBJ2-4	16	.	ASSYPLRDSGRLYEQY
TRBV11-2	TRBJ2-1	13	.	ASSLEDGLYNEQF
TRBV20-1	TRBJ2-5	12	few	SAVRDGVSNEQY